This TCR beta chain was profiled in a study of blood T cell repertoires in COVID-19. About the research overall: Samples came from the United States, Italy and Spain, spanning acute and convalescent COVID-19.

The V gene end was trimmed by 0 bases and the J gene end by 6 bases; junction bases not matched to a gene: 11. CDR1 and CDR2 (germline): LGHNA, YNFKEQ. CDR3 length equals 18 residues. Authors' data handling: Estimated nucleated cell counts came from reference gene primer amplification. Sequencing was performed with immunoSEQ multiplex PCR; in TCRdb, only in-frame clones are kept and a portion is missing. V and J calls and clone size come straight from that table; D and trimming were deduced from the DNA. Among about 82,000 clones listed, approximately 80% were seen once. Sequencing was done on a sample of peripheral blood. V usage is TRBV4-2 and J usage is TRBJ2-1; 10 bases map to TRBD2. This TCR was recovered from a woman aged 40 to 50 with active or convalescent COVID-19. The CDR3 region is CASSQDRLAGVGANEQFF. CDR3 DNA: TGTGCCAGCAGCCAAGATCGGCTAGCGGGAGTAGGGGCCAATGAGCAGTTCTTC.